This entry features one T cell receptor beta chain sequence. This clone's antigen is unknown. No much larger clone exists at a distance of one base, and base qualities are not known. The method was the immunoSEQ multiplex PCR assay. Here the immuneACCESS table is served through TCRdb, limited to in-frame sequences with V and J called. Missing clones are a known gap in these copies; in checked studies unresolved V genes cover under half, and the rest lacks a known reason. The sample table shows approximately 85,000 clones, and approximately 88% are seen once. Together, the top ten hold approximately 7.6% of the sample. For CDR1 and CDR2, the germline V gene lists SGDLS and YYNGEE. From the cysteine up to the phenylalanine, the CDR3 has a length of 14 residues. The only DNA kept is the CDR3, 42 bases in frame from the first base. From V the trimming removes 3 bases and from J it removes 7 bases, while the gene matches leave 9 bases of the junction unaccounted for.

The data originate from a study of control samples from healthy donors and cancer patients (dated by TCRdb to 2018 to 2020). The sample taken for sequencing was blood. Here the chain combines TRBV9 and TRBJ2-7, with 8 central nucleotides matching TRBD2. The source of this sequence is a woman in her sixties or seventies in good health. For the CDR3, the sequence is CASSASTGGGEQYF. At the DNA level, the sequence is TGTGCCAGCAGCGCCTCGACAGGCGGGGGGGAGCAGTACTTC.